This entry lists 8 T cell receptor beta chains sequenced from one sample in a study of CD8+ T cells in alopecia areata. Reverse transcribed after extraction, RNA yielded cDNA as the sequencing template. Produced via immunoSEQ multiplex PCR; TCRdb's table is partial and in-frame only. The table includes 150,000 to 200,000 clones, around 63% detected once. The starting material was CD4+ T cells sorted from blood, obtained at week 0. Receptors were obtained from a human donor with alopecia areata.

The count of this clone is one. The V call is TRBV4-3, the J call TRBJ2-7; D is uncertain. Germline CDR1 LGHNA, CDR2 YSLEER. The ends were cut back, 2 bases at V and 2 bases at J, with 10 bases in the middle. The CDR3 spans 14 residues. DNA of the CDR3: TGCGCCAGCAGCCAAACGGCCGGCACCTACGAGCAGTACTTC. It specifies CASSQTAGTYEQYF.

The V and J genes are TRBV25-1 and TRBJ2-2; D remains ambiguous. Germline V gene data show CDR1 as MGHDK and CDR2 as SYGVNS. Between the trimmed V and J ends, which lost 7 bases and 2 bases, there was a span of 5 bases. There are 12 residues in the CDR3. As DNA, the CDR3 is TGTGCCAGCAATGGAAACACCGGGGAGCTGTTTTTT. Translating it yields CASNGNTGELFF.

J is TRBJ2-7 and V is TRBV29-1, with D hard to call. Trimming shortened V by 5 bases and J by 7 bases, and 15 bases separated the two germline ends. This CDR3 spans 12 amino acids. CDR1 and CDR2 (germline): SQVTM, ANQGSEA. The CDR3, as DNA: TGCAGCGTTCTAAGAGGTATGGGGGAGCAGTACTTC. Translation: CSVLRGMGEQYF.

The V and J genes are TRBV4-3 and TRBJ2-1, with a weak D call TRBD2 (5 bases). The CDR3 consists of 13 residues. V was trimmed by 4 bases and J by 5 bases, leaving 9 bases between them. Germline CDR1 LGHNA, CDR2 YSLEER. CDR3 sequence (DNA): TGCGCCAGCAGCCGCGAACTAGACAATGAGCAGTTCTTC. Translating gives CASSRELDNEQFF.

About this clone: Other nucleotide sequences from this sample produce the same CDR3. This chain links TRBV29-1 with TRBJ1-2; D unclear. Germline CDR1 SQVTM, CDR2 ANQGSEA. The germline V and J ends were trimmed by 6 bases and 7 bases, with 6 bases remaining between them. The length of the CDR3 is 9 residues. CDR3 loop: CSVLPGYTF. In nucleotides, the CDR3 is TGCAGCGTCCTTCCTGGCTACACCTTC.

V gene TRBV29-1 combines with J gene TRBJ1-2, with D perhaps TRBD1 (5 bases). V lost 7 bases and J 6 bases, leaving 15 bases between the germline ends. The CDR3 contains 12 residues. CDR1 is SQVTM and CDR2 is ANQGSEA in the germline V gene. This chain's CDR3 is CSGQGTKDGYTF. The CDR3 nucleotides read TGCAGCGGTCAGGGTACCAAGGATGGCTACACCTTC.

The CDR3 region is CAWSVRLAGVTGEETQYF. The CDR3 nucleotides are TGTGCCTGGAGTGTACGACTAGCGGGGGTTACCGGGGAAGAGACCCAGTACTTC. The chain couples TRBV30 to TRBJ2-5; TRBD2 matches at 12 bases. The germline CDR1 and CDR2 sequences are GTSNPN and SVGIG (reference sequence). This CDR3 has 18 amino acids. The V segment lost 0 bases and the J segment 3 bases; nucleotides outside the gene matches: 11.

The chain recombines TRBV29-1 with TRBJ2-1; the D gene could be TRBD1 or TRBD2 (6 bases each). The CDR3 is made up of 14 amino acids. Germline values: CDR1 SQVTM, CDR2 ANQGSEA. V was cut by 3 bases and J by 0 bases, with 9 bases left in between. The CDR3 DNA is TGCAGCGTTGAGGGGGGCCCCTCCTACAATGAGCAGTTCTTC. This gives the protein CSVEGGPSYNEQFF.